This T cell receptor beta chain was recorded in a study of neurological immune-mediated disorders. Study results and caveats: HTLV-1-associated myelopathy had the most TCR clonal expansion, and multiple sclerosis had the least, less than healthy controls. Among expanded clones, no CDR3 amino acid sequences were shared across subjects, a pattern suggesting private repertoires in all groups.

As for the cDNA, it was generated by 5'RACE with 10-nucleotide random UMIs. TCRdb ran MiXCR on the 5' RACE reads and lists one entry per CDR3 protein. The sample has about 39,000 distinct CDR3 sequences, around 7% seen once. Concerning this clonotype itself: Its antigen is still unknown.

Material for sequencing was CD4+ T cells from blood. The receptor was isolated from a man aged 50-60 years in good health.

The CDR3 sequence is CASSYLGVEYGYTF. The CDR3 DNA reads TGTGCCAGCAGTTACCTTGGGGTTGAGTATGGCTACACCTTC. This chain connects TRBV27 to TRBJ1-2; the D is unclear. The CDR3 totals 14 residues. Looked up from germline, CDR1 is MNHEY and CDR2 is SMNVEV (reference sequence). V shed 4 bases and J shed 5 bases, with 14 bases lying between them.